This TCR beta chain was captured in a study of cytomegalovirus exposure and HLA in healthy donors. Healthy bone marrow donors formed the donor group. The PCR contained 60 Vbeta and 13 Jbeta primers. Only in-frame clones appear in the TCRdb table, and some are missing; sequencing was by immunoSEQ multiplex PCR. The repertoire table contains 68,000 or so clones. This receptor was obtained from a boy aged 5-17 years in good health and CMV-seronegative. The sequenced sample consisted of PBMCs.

As DNA, the CDR3 is TGTGCCAGTAGTATAGGAATGACAGGGGGAAGGAATCAGCCCCAGCATTTT. Encoded protein: CASSIGMTGGRNQPQHF. V usage is TRBV19 and J usage is TRBJ1-5; 9 nucleotides line up with TRBD1. The germline V gene has CDR1 LNHDA and CDR2 SQIVND (reference sequence). Trimming removed 1 base from V and 4 bases from J; junction bases left unmatched: 8. This CDR3 is built from 17 residues.